The clone carrying this TCR beta chain occurred once. V lost 5 bases, J lost 8 bases, and 11 bases lay in between. The CDR3 is 13 amino acids. Germline V lookup: CDR1 KGHDR, CDR2 SFDVKD. This entry is derived from a study of T cell responses to AZD1222 COVID-19 vaccine. The data were produced by immunoSEQ multiplex PCR, yet TCRdb's version contains in-frame clones alone and is incomplete. This sample carries tens of thousands of clones, more than 70% of them seen once, and the ten largest clones take roughly 15%. The material sequenced was peripheral blood, taken 28 days after the second AZD1222 dose. This TCR derives from an adult who received the AZD1222 COVID-19 vaccine. The chain joins TRBV24-1 to TRBJ1-4; maybe TRBD1 (6 bases). CDR3 in DNA: TGTGCCACCAGTGCAGGGGCGGGGGAAAAACTGTTTTTT. This codes for CATSAGAGEKLFF.